This T cell receptor (beta chain) was obtained from a study of blood T cell repertoires in COVID-19. Study as a whole: The analysed material was cDNA or gDNA that came from T cells, B-cell-depleted T cells, or PBMCs.

V gave up 4 bases and J gave up 4 bases, with 7 bases separating them. The CDR3 has 13 residues. CDR1 and CDR2 (germline): SGHAT, FQNNGV. Profiling relied on immunoSEQ multiplex PCR, and the TCRdb table lists in-frame clones only, not all of them. This sample has roughly 250,000 clones, with around 87% found just once. Sequenced: peripheral blood. The chain has TRBV11-2 and TRBJ2-2; no definite D call. This receptor was taken from a woman between 50 and 59 years old with acute or convalescent COVID-19. DNA for the CDR3: TGTGCCAGCAGCTCAGGTCGCACCGGGGAGCTGTTTTTT. Protein product: CASSSGRTGELFF.